This T cell receptor beta chain was retrieved from a study of blood T cell repertoires in COVID-19. Study information: COVID-19 samples, acute and convalescent, were from the United States, Italy and Spain. In each case, the material was cDNA or gDNA derived from T cells, B-cell-depleted T cells, or PBMCs.

In the study's own analysis: Estimates of nucleated cell counts were drawn from the amplification of reference gene primers. The method was immunoSEQ multiplex PCR; TCRdb's version includes in-frame clones alone and lacks a portion of them. V, J and clone size were drawn from that table, and D and trimming were deduced from the DNA. Of about 250,000 clones listed, roughly 85% are singletons. Germline V gene sequence: CDR1 SNHLY, CDR2 FYNNEI. CDR3 length: 14 amino acids. The V end lost 10 bases, the J end lost 6 bases, and 16 bases lay between the germline ends. The specimen sequenced was peripheral blood. The sequence came from a man between 18 and 29 years old with active or convalescent COVID-19. The chain recombines TRBV2 with TRBJ1-6; no reliable D call. The CDR3 sequence: CAKREGRSNSPLHF. CDR3 sequence (DNA): TGTGCCAAGAGGGAGGGCAGGAGTAATTCACCCCTCCACTTT.